What follows are 30 T cell receptor beta chains derived from one specimen sequenced in a study of T cell repertoires in cytomegalovirus infection (dated by TCRdb to 2018 to 2020). TCRdb shows the sequencer as Illumina HiSeq 1500. The public reads were reprocessed in TCRdb via fastp at Q25 and MiXCR, keeping in-frame beta chains. When rows share a CDR3 protein, they turn into one entry using the most common DNA and genes. This sample lists hundreds of thousands of distinct CDR3 sequences; about 9.1% were detected once. The ten largest clones represent approximately 2.3% of the sample. What was sequenced was PBMCs. Receptors originate from a human donor in good health (CMV status not recorded). Some clones in this sample may be carry-over from other donors' samples.

This rearrangement joins TRBV4-3 to TRBJ2-2, with a possible D match to TRBD1 (6 bases). Germline CDR1 reads LGHNA; CDR2 reads YSLEER. V was clipped by 4 bases and J by 4 bases, with 13 bases between them. The CDR3 covers 15 residues. The CDR3 loop is CASSPEGQSTGELFF. CDR3 DNA: TGCGCCAGCAGCCCGGAAGGACAGAGCACCGGGGAGCTGTTTTTT.

In this sample, this clonotype turned up a few times. CDR3 sequence: CASSGTENYGYTF. Written as DNA, the CDR3 is TGTGCCAGCAGTGGGACGGAGAACTATGGCTACACCTTC. The rearrangement links TRBV2 to TRBJ1-2; no clear D gene. Germline assignment: CDR1 SNHLY and CDR2 FYNNEI. The CDR3 length is 13 residues. V was clipped by 4 bases and J by 2 bases, with 8 bases between them.

This chain joins TRBV2 and TRBJ2-7; possible D gene TRBD2, 6 bases. This CDR3 region has 13 residues. The ends were cut back, 8 bases at V and 3 bases at J, with 14 bases in the middle. Per the germline V gene, CDR1 is SNHLY and CDR2 is FYNNEI. Here the CDR3 reads CASSTGEFYEQYF. The CDR3, as DNA: TGTGCCAGCTCCACGGGAGAGTTCTACGAGCAGTACTTC.

V gene TRBV2 combines with J gene TRBJ2-5; D gene unclear. There are 16 residues in the CDR3. Looked up from germline, CDR1 is SNHLY and CDR2 is FYNNEI. Deletions cut 1 base from V and 1 base from J, with 13 bases between. CDR3 DNA: TGTGCCAGCAGTGAAGGCGAAGTTGCTAGCCAAGAGACCCAGTACTTC. It encodes CASSEGEVASQETQYF.

Comments on this clonotype: A much more abundant neighbour one base away suggests this may be a read error. The chain carries TRBV6-2 or TRBV6-3 and TRBJ2-5, with 13 bases identical to TRBD2. The CDR3 contains 15 residues. Germline V gene data show CDR1 as MNHEY and CDR2 as SVGEGT. The CDR3 DNA reads as TGTGCCAGCAGGACTAGCGGGGGGCCTAGCGAGAACCAGTACTTC. Amino acid sequence: CASRTSGGPSENQYF.

This clonotype was seen at least ten times. The DNA for the CDR3 is TGCGCCAGCAGCTCCTCAGGGTCCGGGCCCCAGCATTTT. Its protein is CASSSSGSGPQHF. This chain uses TRBV5-1 with TRBJ1-5, with TRBD1 as a possible D gene (5 bases). V lost 3 bases to trimming and J lost 9 bases, with 13 bases between them. The CDR3 extends over 13 amino acids. Per the germline V gene, CDR1 is SGHRS and CDR2 is YFSETQ.

This clonotype was found many times. The chain employs TRBV15 and TRBJ2-3, with a tentative D call TRBD1 (5 bases). This CDR3 has 16 residues. The V gene's germline CDR1 is LNHNV and CDR2 YYDKDF (reference sequence). The V end lost 1 base, the J end lost 3 bases, and 14 bases lay between the germline ends. This chain's CDR3 is CATSRGMGRETDTQYF. The CDR3 coding sequence is TGTGCCACCAGCAGAGGGATGGGCAGGGAAACAGATACGCAGTATTTT.

This clonotype was detected many times. The chain uses TRBV7-9 and TRBJ1-6; 7 nucleotides align to TRBD1. The CDR3 is 15 amino acids. The junction had 7 bases not matched to a gene; V was cut back by 5 bases and J by 6 bases. Germline lookup yields CDR1 SEHNR and CDR2 FQNEAQ (reference sequence). The CDR3: CASSLEGTANSPLHF. The CDR3 DNA reads as TGTGCCAGCAGCCTCGAGGGGACAGCTAATTCACCCCTCCACTTT.

J is TRBJ2-5 and V is TRBV7-9, with TRBD2 matching 14 bases. V lost 7 bases and J lost 2; bases outside the gene matches: 3. The CDR3 contains 15 residues. Per germline, CDR1 SEHNR and CDR2 FQNEAQ (reference sequence). The CDR3 DNA reads TGTGCCAGCATTGGACTAGCGGGGGGACAAGAGACCCAGTACTTC. This encodes CASIGLAGGQETQYF.

The chain uses TRBV3-1 and TRBJ2-1; 7 nucleotides agree with TRBD2. The CDR3 is 16 residues long. V trimming: 0 bases; J trimming: 2 bases; junction bases outside the gene matches: 4. Germline V gene data show CDR1 as LGHDT and CDR2 as YNNKEL (reference sequence). This CDR3 reads CASSQDRGGAYNEQFF. In nucleotides, the CDR3 is TGTGCCAGCAGCCAAGATCGTGGGGGGGCCTACAATGAGCAGTTCTTC.

Many counts were recorded for this clonotype. V is TRBV14 and J is TRBJ2-7, with 8 bases identical to TRBD2. The CDR3 covers 13 residues. The V and J ends lost 1 base and 6 bases, in that order; junction bases with no gene match: 2. Germline V lookup: CDR1 SGHDN, CDR2 FVKESK. The CDR3 here is CASSQVGRGEQYV. The CDR3 DNA reads as TGTGCCAGCAGCCAAGTCGGGAGGGGCGAGCAGTACGTC.

This clonotype was found many times. The V and J genes are TRBV12-3 or TRBV12-4 and TRBJ2-2, with TRBD1 identical over 11 bases. This CDR3 has 16 residues. J was trimmed by 3 bases and V by 4 bases; bases with no gene match: 4. The CDR3 is CASSSGTGGHTGELFF. CDR3 in DNA: TGTGCCAGCAGTTCAGGGACAGGGGGGCACACCGGGGAGCTGTTTTTT.

This clonotype was seen many times. V is TRBV19 and J is TRBJ1-5; D is possibly TRBD1 (6 bases). V was shortened by 9 bases and J by 0 bases, with 24 bases between the two germline ends. The CDR3 covers 18 residues. CDR1 and CDR2 from the germline V gene are LNHDA and SQIVND (reference sequence). The DNA for the CDR3 is TGTGCCAGGTGGAGGGGGGGGATCGCCCTCTATAGCAATCAGCCCCAGCATTTT. Residues: CARWRGGIALYSNQPQHF.

This clonotype was picked up many times. V gene TRBV10-3 combines with J gene TRBJ2-6; 7 bases match TRBD2. This CDR3 contains 15 residues. The V and J ends lost 11 bases and 0 bases, in that order; junction bases with no gene match: 7. Germline V gene lookup returns CDR1 ENHRY and CDR2 SYGVKD. The CDR3 region has the DNA TGTGCCCTTGGGAGGGGAATCTCTGGGGCCAACGTCCTGACTTTC. Its protein is CALGRGISGANVLTF.

This clonotype was seen a handful of times. The V and J genes are TRBV7-9 and TRBJ2-1, with 7 bases lining up with TRBD1. V was clipped by 1 base and J by 5 bases; unmatched bases: 5. CDR1 and CDR2 (germline): SEHNR, FQNEAQ (reference sequence). The length of the CDR3 is 15 residues. CDR3 DNA sequence: TGTGCCAGCAGCTTAGGAGGGACAGATCACAATGAGCAGTTCTTC. Translation: CASSLGGTDHNEQFF.

There are many counts of this clonotype. The chain combines TRBV4-1 with TRBJ2-1; 8 bases are a match to TRBD1. Losses at the gene ends were 3 bases for V and 4 bases for J; bases not matched to a gene: 5. This CDR3 is 15 amino acids long. The germline V gene has CDR1 MGHRA and CDR2 YSYEKL. The CDR3 reads CASSQGTGWYNEQFF. CDR3 nucleotides: TGCGCCAGCAGCCAGGGGACAGGCTGGTACAATGAGCAGTTCTTC.

The rearrangement joins TRBV7-2 to TRBJ2-3, with 13 bases aligning to TRBD2. J gave up 2 bases and V 3 bases, and 8 bases lay outside the gene matches. Per the germline V gene, CDR1 is SGHTA and CDR2 is FQGNSA. The CDR3 totals 18 residues. CDR3 amino acids: CASSFQPGLAGDTDTQYF. CDR3 in DNA: TGTGCCAGCAGCTTTCAACCCGGACTAGCGGGGGACACAGATACGCAGTATTTT.

In nucleotides, the CDR3 is TGCAGTGCTAGAGATGAGGAATCGGAAACTGAAGCTTTCTTT. Translated: CSARDEESETEAFF. The chain is built from TRBV20-1 and TRBJ1-1; D gene ambiguous. Germline V gene sequence: CDR1 DFQATT, CDR2 SNEGSKA (reference sequence). This CDR3 contains 14 residues. Deletions cut 0 bases from V and 5 bases from J, with 13 bases between.

This clonotype was counted a few times. The chain carries TRBV20-1 and TRBJ1-2; D is ambiguous. Germline-derived CDR1 and CDR2 are DFQATT and SNEGSKA (reference sequence). V was shortened by 3 bases and J by 11 bases, with 10 bases between the two germline ends. This CDR3 has 10 amino acids. The CDR3 DNA reads as TGCAGTGCTAGTTTACAGTGGTACACCTTC. It specifies CSASLQWYTF.

This clonotype was observed a handful of times. The V gene is TRBV7-2, the J gene TRBJ1-1; no definite D call. CDR1 is SGHTA and CDR2 is FQGNSA in the germline V gene. The germline V and J ends were trimmed by 6 bases and 2 bases, with 7 bases remaining between them. This CDR3 is 12 amino acids long. The chain's CDR3 is CASRWGNTEAFF. The CDR3 coding sequence is TGTGCCAGCAGATGGGGTAACACTGAAGCTTTCTTT.

The chain uses TRBV5-6 and TRBJ1-1, with D perhaps matching TRBD1 (6 bases). Germline lookup yields CDR1 SGHDT and CDR2 YYEEEE. V was clipped by 0 bases and J by 1 base, with 10 bases between them. The CDR3 is 15 residues long. The CDR3 here is CASSLVGAGNTEAFF. CDR3 coding DNA: TGTGCCAGCAGCTTGGTGGGGGCTGGGAACACTGAAGCTTTCTTT.

The table lists this clonotype with many counts. V usage is TRBV7-8 and J usage is TRBJ1-2; TRBD1 is a possible D gene (5 bases). Trimming removed 4 bases from V and 8 bases from J, with 11 bases in between. There are 12 residues in the CDR3. CDR1 SGHVS and CDR2 FQNEAQ come from the germline V gene. The CDR3 loop is CASSSGRRGYTF. In DNA, the CDR3 is TGTGCCAGCAGCTCGGGACGGCGAGGCTACACCTTC.

The chain recombines TRBV29-1 with TRBJ1-1; tentative D call: TRBD1 (6 bases). The CDR3 has 18 residues. Germline CDR1 reads SQVTM; CDR2 reads ANQGSEA. V gave up 6 bases and J gave up 1 base, with 27 bases separating them. The CDR3 region is CSVHRVVGVGARNTEAFF. CDR3 sequence (DNA): TGCAGCGTCCACAGGGTTGTCGGGGTCGGCGCACGGAACACTGAAGCTTTCTTT.

The V and J genes are TRBV20-1 and TRBJ2-1, with TRBD2 matching 10 bases. Germline V gene data show CDR1 as DFQATT and CDR2 as SNEGSKA (reference sequence). This CDR3 spans 14 amino acids. Germline trimming cut 2 bases from V and 8 bases from J; bases unmatched to any gene: 6. CDR3 region: CSARWLAGVDEQFF. CDR3 bases: TGCAGTGCTAGATGGCTAGCGGGGGTGGATGAGCAGTTCTTC.

This chain uses TRBV28 with TRBJ2-1; TRBD2 agrees at 7 bases. Germline V gives CDR1 MDHEN, CDR2 SYDVKM. V lost 7 bases to trimming and J lost 7 bases; unmatched junction nucleotides: 13. This CDR3 has 15 amino acids. CDR3 amino acids: CASIAVGGGVNEQFF. The CDR3 region has the DNA TGTGCCAGCATTGCTGTGGGGGGGGGGGTAAATGAGCAGTTCTTC.

This clonotype was counted ten times or more. The chain links TRBV19 to TRBJ2-2; D might be TRBD1 (6 bases). The V gene lost 7 bases and the J gene lost 0 bases, with 9 bases spanning the gap. Germline values: CDR1 LNHDA, CDR2 SQIVND (reference sequence). This CDR3 region has 14 residues. This CDR3 reads CASTGAANTGELFF. The CDR3 bases are TGTGCCAGTACAGGGGCGGCGAACACCGGGGAGCTGTTTTTT.

This clonotype was found many times. The gene calls are TRBV20-1 and TRBJ1-5, with 7 positions matching TRBD1. V shed 1 base, J shed 3 bases, and the junction held 12 bases outside the gene matches. There are 17 residues in the CDR3. Germline CDR1 reads DFQATT; CDR2 reads SNEGSKA (reference sequence). DNA of the CDR3: TGCAGTGCTAGAGTCGAGGGGAGAGGGGGCAACAATCAGCCCCAGCATTTT. Translated, it gives CSARVEGRGGNNQPQHF.

At least ten counts were recorded for this clonotype. The chain has TRBV29-1 and TRBJ2-5; possibly TRBD1 for D (6 bases). V shed 4 bases and J shed 4 bases, with 13 bases lying between them. The CDR3 spans 13 residues. The germline V gene encodes CDR1 SQVTM and CDR2 ANQGSEA. In DNA, the CDR3 is TGCAGCGTTGCTCTCGGACAGCTAGAGACCCAGTACTTC. Protein product: CSVALGQLETQYF.

This clonotype was seen ten or more times. This chain joins TRBV12-3 or TRBV12-4 and TRBJ1-1, with D perhaps TRBD1 (6 bases). Trimming removed 4 bases at V and 1 base at J, with 19 bases between. The CDR3 totals 17 residues. The CDR3 DNA reads TGTGCCAGCAGTTACGACAGGCCGACCCTTGAGAACACTGAAGCTTTCTTT. Translated, it gives CASSYDRPTLENTEAFF.

This clonotype was seen at least ten times. The chain uses TRBV6-1 and TRBJ2-5; 9 bases match TRBD2. Trimming cost V 0 bases and J 2 bases; bases outside gene matches: 16. Germline V gene sequence: CDR1 MNHNS, CDR2 SASEGT. CDR3 length equals 20 residues. The CDR3 region has the DNA TGTGCCAGCAGTGAAGCCTTCCGTCAGCGGGGGGCCGGGGGGCAAGAGACCCAGTACTTC. Translating gives CASSEAFRQRGAGGQETQYF.